These 5 T cell receptor beta chains share one sample of origin, sequenced in a study of blood T cell dynamics during melanoma immunotherapy. Method: immunoSEQ multiplex PCR; TCRdb's copy keeps in-frame clones and lacks some. The sample consists of approximately 9,800 clones, about 88% of them appearing once. Time point noted: pre-treatment baseline. The starting material was blood, obtained from a patient treated with checkpoint blockade. These receptors were collected from a human donor with melanoma.

The chain is built from TRBV2 and TRBJ1-3; D not certain. Trimming left V 7 bases short and J 0 bases short, with 10 bases between. The CDR3 length is 14 residues. Germline V gene lookup returns CDR1 SNHLY and CDR2 FYNNEI. CDR3 residues: CASTEEFSGNTIYF. The CDR3 region has the DNA TGTGCCAGCACGGAGGAGTTCTCTGGAAACACCATATATTTT.

This sequence joins TRBV6-5 and TRBJ1-4; D is unclear. In germline, CDR1 is MNHEY, CDR2 SVGAGI. The V gene lost 0 bases and the J gene lost 8 bases, with 7 bases spanning the gap. The CDR3 runs to 13 residues. The CDR3 is CASSYSMGEKLFF. CDR3 bases: TGTGCCAGCAGTTACTCTATGGGGGAAAAACTGTTTTTT.

The chain combines TRBV25-1 with TRBJ2-5; perhaps TRBD2 as D (7 bases). In germline, CDR1 is MGHDK, CDR2 SYGVNS. CDR3 size: 15 residues. Trimming took 5 bases from V and 2 from J, leaving 15 bases between them. The CDR3 DNA is TGTGCCAGCAGTTCCCCAGGGGAGGGTCAAGAGACCCAGTACTTC. Amino acids: CASSSPGEGQETQYF.

J is TRBJ1-4 and V is TRBV4-1, with D possibly matching TRBD1 (5 bases). Trimming left V 0 bases short and J 8 bases short, with 13 bases between. Germline lookup yields CDR1 MGHRA and CDR2 YSYEKL. CDR3 length: 15 residues. As DNA, the CDR3 is TGCGCCAGCAGCCAAGAGGGCTGGAGGGGCGAAAAACTGTTTTTT. As protein: CASSQEGWRGEKLFF.

This chain links TRBV10-3 with TRBJ1-1; no definite D call. Trimming cost V 4 bases and J 1 base, with 7 bases left between them. The germline V gene encodes CDR1 ENHRY and CDR2 SYGVKD. The CDR3 has 13 residues. The CDR3 loop reads CAISGTGNTEAFF. In DNA, the CDR3 is TGTGCCATCAGTGGGACGGGGAACACTGAAGCTTTCTTT.